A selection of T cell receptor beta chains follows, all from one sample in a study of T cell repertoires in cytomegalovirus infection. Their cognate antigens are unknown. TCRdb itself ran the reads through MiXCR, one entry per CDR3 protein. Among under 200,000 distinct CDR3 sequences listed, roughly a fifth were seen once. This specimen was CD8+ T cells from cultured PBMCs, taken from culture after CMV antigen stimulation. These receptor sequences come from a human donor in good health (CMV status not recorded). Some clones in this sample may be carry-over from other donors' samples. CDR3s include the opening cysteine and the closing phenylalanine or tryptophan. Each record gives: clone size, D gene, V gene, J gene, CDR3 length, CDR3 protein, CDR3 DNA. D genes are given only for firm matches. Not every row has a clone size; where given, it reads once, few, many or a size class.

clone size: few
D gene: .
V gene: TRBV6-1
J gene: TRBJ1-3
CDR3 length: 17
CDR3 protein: CASSAIRGGSVGNTIYF
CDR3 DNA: TGTGCCAGCAGTGCCATCAGAGGGGGGTCGGTTGGAAACACCATATATTTT

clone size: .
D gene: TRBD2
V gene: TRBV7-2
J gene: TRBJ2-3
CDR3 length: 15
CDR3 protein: CASSSTSGGADTQYF
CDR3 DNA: TGTGCCAGCAGCTCGACTAGCGGGGGGGCAGATACGCAGTATTTT

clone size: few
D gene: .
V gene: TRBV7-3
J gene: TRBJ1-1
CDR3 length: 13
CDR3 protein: CASSSRAAGEAFF
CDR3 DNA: TGTGCCAGCAGCTCCCGGGCTGCCGGTGAAGCTTTCTTT

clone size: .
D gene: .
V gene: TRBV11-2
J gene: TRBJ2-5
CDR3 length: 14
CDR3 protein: CASSIAPGSETQYF
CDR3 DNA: TGTGCCAGCAGCATAGCCCCAGGTTCGGAGACCCAGTACTTC

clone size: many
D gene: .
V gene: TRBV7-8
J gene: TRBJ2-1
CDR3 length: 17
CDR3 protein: CASSQMEGASSYNEQFF
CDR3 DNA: TGTGCCAGCAGCCAAATGGAGGGGGCCAGCTCCTACAATGAGCAGTTCTTC

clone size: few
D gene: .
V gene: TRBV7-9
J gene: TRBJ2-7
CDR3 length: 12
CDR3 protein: CASTLASVEQYF
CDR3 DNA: TGTGCCAGCACCTTGGCCTCTGTCGAGCAGTACTTC

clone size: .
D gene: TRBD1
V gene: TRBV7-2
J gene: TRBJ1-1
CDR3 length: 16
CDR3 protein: CASSLGVGTGGTEAFF
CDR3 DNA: TGTGCCAGCAGCTTAGGAGTGGGGACAGGGGGCACTGAAGCTTTCTTT

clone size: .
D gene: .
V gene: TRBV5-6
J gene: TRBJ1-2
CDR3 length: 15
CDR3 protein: CASSLSMQGDYGYTF
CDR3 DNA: TGTGCCAGCAGCTTGTCGATGCAGGGAGACTATGGCTACACCTTC

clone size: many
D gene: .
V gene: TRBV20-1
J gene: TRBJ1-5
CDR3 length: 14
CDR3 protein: CSARGDASNQPQHF
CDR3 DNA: TGCAGTGCTAGAGGGGACGCCAGCAATCAGCCCCAGCATTTT

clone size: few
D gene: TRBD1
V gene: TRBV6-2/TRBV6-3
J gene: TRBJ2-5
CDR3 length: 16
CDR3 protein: CASSLSDRGRGETQYF
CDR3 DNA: TGTGCCAGCAGCCTCTCTGACAGGGGGCGCGGAGAGACCCAGTACTTC

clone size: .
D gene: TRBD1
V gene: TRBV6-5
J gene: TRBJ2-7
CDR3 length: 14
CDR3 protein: CASRVWDRGDEQYF
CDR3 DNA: TGTGCCAGCAGGGTGTGGGACAGGGGTGACGAGCAGTACTTC

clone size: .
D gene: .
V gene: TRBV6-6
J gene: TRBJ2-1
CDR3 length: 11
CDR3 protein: CATIYRAAGFF
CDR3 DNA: TGTGCCACCATATACCGGGCGGCGGGATTCTTC

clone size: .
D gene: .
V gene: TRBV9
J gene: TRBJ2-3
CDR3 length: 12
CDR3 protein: CASSAAADTQYF
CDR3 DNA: TGTGCCAGCAGCGCGGCTGCAGATACGCAGTATTTT

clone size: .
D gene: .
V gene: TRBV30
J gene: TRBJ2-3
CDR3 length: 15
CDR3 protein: CAWAFDTKSTDTQYF
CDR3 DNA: TGTGCCTGGGCTTTCGACACCAAGTCCACAGATACGCAGTATTTT

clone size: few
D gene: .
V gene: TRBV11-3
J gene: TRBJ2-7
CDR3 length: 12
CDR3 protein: CASSLREGEQYF
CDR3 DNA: TGTGCCAGCAGCCTCCGGGAAGGCGAGCAGTACTTC

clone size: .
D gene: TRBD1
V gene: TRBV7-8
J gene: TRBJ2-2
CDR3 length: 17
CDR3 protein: CASSLVMGQGVPGELFF
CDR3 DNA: TGTGCCAGCAGCTTAGTAATGGGACAGGGGGTTCCCGGGGAGCTGTTTTTT

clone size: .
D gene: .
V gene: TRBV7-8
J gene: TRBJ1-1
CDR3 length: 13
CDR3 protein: CASKSGGNTEAFF
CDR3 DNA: TGTGCCAGCAAGTCAGGTGGGAACACTGAAGCTTTCTTT

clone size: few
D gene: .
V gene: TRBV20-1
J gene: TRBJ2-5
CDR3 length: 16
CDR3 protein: CSARDLDGDGRETQYF
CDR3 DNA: TGCAGTGCTAGAGATCTGGACGGGGATGGTAGGGAGACCCAGTACTTC

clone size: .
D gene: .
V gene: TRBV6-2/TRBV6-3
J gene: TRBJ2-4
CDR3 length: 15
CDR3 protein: CASSYAEGGQNIQYF
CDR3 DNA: TGTGCCAGCAGTTACGCGGAGGGAGGACAAAACATTCAGTACTTC

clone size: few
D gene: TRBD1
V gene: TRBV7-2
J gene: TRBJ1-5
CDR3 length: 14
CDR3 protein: CASSPGQGNQPQHF
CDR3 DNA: TGTGCCAGCAGCCCGGGACAGGGCAATCAGCCCCAGCATTTT

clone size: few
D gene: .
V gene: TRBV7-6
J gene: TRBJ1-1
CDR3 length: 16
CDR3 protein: CASTPGDAGGGTEAFF
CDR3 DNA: TGTGCCAGCACCCCGGGGGACGCCGGGGGGGGCACTGAAGCTTTCTTT

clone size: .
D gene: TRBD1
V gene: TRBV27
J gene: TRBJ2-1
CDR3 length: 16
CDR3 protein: CASSSRSTGGYNEQFF
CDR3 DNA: TGTGCCAGCAGTTCCAGATCGACAGGGGGTTACAATGAGCAGTTCTTC

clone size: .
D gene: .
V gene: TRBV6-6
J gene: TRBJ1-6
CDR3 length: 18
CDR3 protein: CASSLRHGESSYNSPLHF
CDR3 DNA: TGTGCCAGCAGTTTACGACATGGCGAGAGCTCCTATAATTCACCCCTCCACTTT

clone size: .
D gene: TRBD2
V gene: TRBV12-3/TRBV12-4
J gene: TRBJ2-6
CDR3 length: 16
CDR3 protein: CASSSEGGSGANVLTF
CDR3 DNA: TGTGCCAGCAGTTCCGAGGGAGGGAGTGGGGCCAACGTCCTGACTTTC

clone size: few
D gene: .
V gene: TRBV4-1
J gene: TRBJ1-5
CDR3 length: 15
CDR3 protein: CASSQDIGRHQPQHF
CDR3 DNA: TGCGCCAGCAGCCAAGATATAGGACGACATCAGCCCCAGCATTTT

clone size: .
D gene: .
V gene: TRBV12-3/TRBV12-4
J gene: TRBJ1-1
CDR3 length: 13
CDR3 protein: CASSLWVNTEAFF
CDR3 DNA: TGTGCCAGCAGTTTATGGGTGAACACTGAAGCTTTCTTT

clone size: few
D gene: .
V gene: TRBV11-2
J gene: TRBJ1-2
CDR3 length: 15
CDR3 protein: CASSLVFQEDYGYTF
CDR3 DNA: TGTGCCAGCAGCTTAGTATTCCAGGAAGACTATGGCTACACCTTC

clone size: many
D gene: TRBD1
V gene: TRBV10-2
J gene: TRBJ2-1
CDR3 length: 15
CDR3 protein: CASRPDRAIYNEQFF
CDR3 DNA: TGCGCCAGCAGACCTGACAGGGCTATTTACAATGAGCAGTTCTTC

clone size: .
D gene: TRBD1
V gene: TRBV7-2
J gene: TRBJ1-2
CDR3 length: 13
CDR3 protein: CATVGTGGYGYTF
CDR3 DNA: TGTGCCACCGTCGGGACAGGGGGCTATGGCTACACCTTC

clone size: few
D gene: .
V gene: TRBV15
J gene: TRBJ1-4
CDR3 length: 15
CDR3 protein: CATSIYRATNEKLFF
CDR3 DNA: TGTGCCACCAGCATATACAGAGCAACTAATGAAAAACTGTTTTTT

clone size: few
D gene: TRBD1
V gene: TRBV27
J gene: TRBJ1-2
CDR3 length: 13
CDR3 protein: CASSWDSNYGYTF
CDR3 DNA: TGTGCCAGCAGTTGGGACAGCAACTATGGCTACACCTTC

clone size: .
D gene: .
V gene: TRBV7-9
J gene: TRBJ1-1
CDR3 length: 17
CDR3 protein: CASSPAAGRERATEAFF
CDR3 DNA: TGTGCCAGCAGCCCGGCGGCAGGACGGGAGCGGGCCACTGAAGCTTTCTTT

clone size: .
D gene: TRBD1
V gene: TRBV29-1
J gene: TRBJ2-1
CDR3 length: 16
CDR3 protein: CSVESGDRQTYNEQFF
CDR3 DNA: TGCAGCGTTGAATCTGGGGACAGGCAGACGTACAATGAGCAGTTCTTC

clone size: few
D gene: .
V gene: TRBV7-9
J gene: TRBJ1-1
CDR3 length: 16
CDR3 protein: CASSLGSVAMNTEAFF
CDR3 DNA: TGTGCCAGCAGCTTAGGGTCAGTAGCTATGAACACTGAAGCTTTCTTT

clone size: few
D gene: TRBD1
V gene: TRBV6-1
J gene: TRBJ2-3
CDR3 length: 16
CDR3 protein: CASSETTGGGTDTQYF
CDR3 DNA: TGTGCCAGCAGTGAAACTACAGGGGGCGGCACAGATACGCAGTATTTT

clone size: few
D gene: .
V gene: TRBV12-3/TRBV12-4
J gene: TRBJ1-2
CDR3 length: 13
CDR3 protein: CASPPQGFGGYTF
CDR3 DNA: TGTGCCAGCCCCCCACAGGGTTTCGGGGGCTACACCTTC

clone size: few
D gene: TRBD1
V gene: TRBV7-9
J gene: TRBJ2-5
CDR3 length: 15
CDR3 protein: CASSPPGGTLETQYF
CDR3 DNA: TGTGCCAGCAGCCCGCCAGGGGGCACGCTGGAGACCCAGTACTTC

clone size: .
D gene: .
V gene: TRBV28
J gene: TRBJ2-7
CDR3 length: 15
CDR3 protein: CASSFSDDSSYEQYF
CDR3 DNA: TGTGCCAGCAGTTTTAGTGATGACAGCTCCTACGAGCAGTACTTC

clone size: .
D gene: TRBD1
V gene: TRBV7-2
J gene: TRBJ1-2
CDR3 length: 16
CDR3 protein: CASSASSLGGFYGYTF
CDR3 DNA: TGTGCCAGCAGCGCTAGCTCTTTAGGGGGCTTCTATGGCTACACCTTC

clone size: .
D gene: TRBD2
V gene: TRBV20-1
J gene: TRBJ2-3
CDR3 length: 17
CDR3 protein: CSAPTRGLAGGADTQYF
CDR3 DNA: TGCAGTGCTCCTACTCGAGGGCTAGCGGGGGGCGCAGATACGCAGTATTTT

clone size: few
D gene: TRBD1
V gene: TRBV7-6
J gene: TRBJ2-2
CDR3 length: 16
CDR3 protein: CASSRARQGGTGELFF
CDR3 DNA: TGTGCCAGCAGCCGAGCCCGACAGGGTGGCACCGGGGAGCTGTTTTTT

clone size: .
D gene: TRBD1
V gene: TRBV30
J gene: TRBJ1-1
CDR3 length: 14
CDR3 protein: CAWGGTGVNTEAFF
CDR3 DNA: TGTGCCTGGGGCGGGACAGGGGTTAACACTGAAGCTTTCTTT